This TCR beta chain was found in a study of Ad26.COV2.S vaccination and SARS-CoV-2 variants. As for treatment: some 19 received Ad26.COV2.S at low or high dose, single or two shots; a few received placebo; per-sample allocation not given. All samples were drawn on day 63, counting from the first vaccine or placebo injection. TCRdb's copy holds only in-frame clones and misses some; the assay was immunoSEQ multiplex PCR. The repertoire has some 370,000 clones, around four fifths of them found once; the top ten carry approximately 7.8%. V lost 6 bases to trimming and J lost 5 bases, with 13 bases between them. This CDR3 has 13 residues. The germline gives CDR1 LNHDA, CDR2 SQIVND (reference sequence).

Source: peripheral blood, taken in a trial of Ad26.COV2.S vaccine versus placebo. V and J are TRBV19 and TRBJ2-5; TRBD2 is a possible D gene (6 bases). This clonotype was obtained from a person aged 18 to 59 who received the Ad26.COV2.S COVID-19 vaccine or a placebo. The CDR3 reads CASRRDSTETQYF. CDR3 sequence (DNA): TGTGCCAGTAGAAGGGACTCGACGGAGACCCAGTACTTC.